These 19 T cell receptor beta chains originate from one sample sequenced in a study of blood T cell repertoires in COVID-19. Assay used: immunoSEQ multiplex PCR; TCRdb lists only in-frame clones, some missing. The sample contains around 43,000 clones, 89% of which appear only once. The sample comprised peripheral blood. These receptors were collected from a human donor in a cohort sampled during active COVID-19.

This chain links TRBV6-5 with TRBJ1-1, with D perhaps TRBD1 (6 bases). This CDR3 comprises 14 residues. With 6 bases removed from V and 4 bases from J, the gap between germline ends came to 15 bases. Germline V gene lookup returns CDR1 MNHEY and CDR2 SVGAGI. CDR3 region: CASRQTGWGTEAFF. The CDR3 coding sequence is TGTGCCAGCAGGCAGACAGGTTGGGGCACTGAAGCTTTCTTT.

The table lists this clone with a count of one. The chain carries TRBV7-2 and TRBJ1-2, with D maybe TRBD1 (6 bases). The CDR3 covers 13 residues. The V gene's germline CDR1 is SGHTA and CDR2 FQGNSA. V shed 2 bases and J shed 7 bases, with 11 bases lying between them. CDR3 amino acids: CASSLIGGGGYTF. The CDR3 DNA reads as TGTGCCAGCAGCTTAATAGGGGGGGGTGGCTACACCTTC.

In this sample, this clone turned up once. The rearrangement joins TRBV5-4 to TRBJ2-5; no clear D gene. This CDR3 contains 15 residues. The germline V gene has CDR1 SGHNT and CDR2 YYREEE (reference sequence). Trimming stripped 3 bases from V and 1 base from J, with 13 bases between. As DNA, the CDR3 is TGTGCCAGCAGCTCGAGTAGCACGACCCAAGAGACCCAGTACTTC. Its translation is CASSSSSTTQETQYF.

The CDR3 loop is CASRGGVGTQYF. In nucleotides, the CDR3 is TGTGCCAGCAGGGGGGGAGTTGGGACCCAGTACTTC. The rearrangement links TRBV6-5 to TRBJ2-5; the D gene is possibly TRBD2 (6 bases). This CDR3 is 12 amino acids long. V lost 6 bases and J 7 bases, leaving 12 bases between the germline ends. In germline, CDR1 is MNHEY, CDR2 SVGAGI.

V and J are TRBV7-2 and TRBJ1-5, with 9 nucleotides matching TRBD1. V trimming: 5 bases; J trimming: 3 bases; junction bases outside the gene matches: 11. Germline V gene sequence: CDR1 SGHTA, CDR2 FQGNSA. CDR3 length equals 17 residues. DNA for the CDR3: TGTGCCAGCAGCCTCCGGGACAGGGTTCCTCTCAATCAGCCCCAGCATTTT. It specifies CASSLRDRVPLNQPQHF.

The rearrangement uses TRBV6-2 or TRBV6-3 and TRBJ2-3; 12 bases fit TRBD2. From germline, CDR1 is MNHEY and CDR2 SVGEGT. This CDR3 spans 15 amino acids. The V segment lost 4 bases and the J segment 4 bases; nucleotides outside the gene matches: 3. CDR3 sequence reads: CASSSSGGAPDTQYF. CDR3 DNA sequence: TGTGCCAGCAGTTCTAGCGGGGGGGCCCCAGATACGCAGTATTTT.

The rearrangement uses TRBV6-2 or TRBV6-3 and TRBJ2-5; possible D gene TRBD1, 7 bases. CDR1 and CDR2 (germline): MNHEY, SVGEGT. V was pared by 5 bases and J by 2 bases, with 15 bases between. The length of the CDR3 is 15 residues. The CDR3 coding sequence is TGTGCCAGCAGTCCCTCACAGGGGAGGCAAGAGACCCAGTACTTC. It codes for CASSPSQGRQETQYF.

The V call is TRBV10-3, the J call TRBJ2-3; 8 nucleotides align to TRBD1. The junction had 6 bases not matched to a gene; V was cut back by 10 bases and J by 3 bases. The V gene's germline CDR1 is ENHRY and CDR2 SYGVKD. CDR3 length: 13 residues. The CDR3 region has the DNA TGTGCCAACGCCAGGGGGCTAACAGATACGCAGTATTTT. It translates to CANARGLTDTQYF.

This chain uses TRBV5-5 with TRBJ1-1; TRBD1 matches 12 bases. Trimming took 0 bases from V and 8 from J; bases not matched to a gene: 2. The CDR3 length is 14 residues. Per the germline V gene, CDR1 is SGHKS and CDR2 is YYEKEE (reference sequence). CDR3 nucleotide sequence: TGTGCCAGCAGCTTGGGGGGACAGGGGGCGGAAGCTTTCTTT. The encoded protein is CASSLGGQGAEAFF. Based on the CDR3 plus reference TRBV5-5 and TRBJ1-1, the full variable domain is DAGVTQSPTHLIKTRGQQVTLRCSPISGHKSVSWYQQVLGQGPQFIFQYYEKEERGRGNFPDRFSARQFPNYSSELNVNALLLGDSALYLCASSLGGQGAEAFFGQGTRLTVV.

The V call is TRBV5-4, the J call TRBJ2-2, with D perhaps matching TRBD1 (6 bases). Germline V gene lookup returns CDR1 SGHNT and CDR2 YYREEE (reference sequence). The V end was cut by 4 bases, the J end by 1 base, with 8 bases between. The CDR3 covers 14 residues. CDR3 protein: CASSMGQNTGELFF. The CDR3 DNA reads TGTGCCAGCAGCATGGGACAGAACACCGGGGAGCTGTTTTTT.

This chain joins TRBV27 and TRBJ1-3, with D possibly TRBD1 on 5 matching bases. From germline, CDR1 is MNHEY and CDR2 SMNVEV (reference sequence). The CDR3 contains 15 residues. With 4 bases removed from V and 10 bases from J, the gap between germline ends came to 20 bases. CDR3 region: CASSSLTGTRGTIYF. CDR3 bases: TGTGCCAGCAGTTCCCTGACGGGCACCCGGGGGACCATATATTTT.

V usage is TRBV7-9 and J usage is TRBJ2-2; the match to TRBD2 covers 7 bases. Germline CDR1 reads SEHNR; CDR2 reads FQNEAQ (reference sequence). This CDR3 has 16 residues. J lost 4 bases, V lost 3 bases, and 8 bases had no gene match. The CDR3: CASSFSAGEGTGELFF. As DNA, the CDR3 is TGTGCCAGCAGCTTTTCGGCGGGAGAGGGCACCGGGGAGCTGTTTTTT.

This clone was found once. The V gene is TRBV7-2, the J gene TRBJ1-2, with 7 bases fitting TRBD1. The CDR3 loop spans 14 amino acids. The trim removed 4 bases at V and 4 bases at J, leaving 6 bases unmatched. Germline lookup yields CDR1 SGHTA and CDR2 FQGNSA. This CDR3 is CASSSRDRLYGYTF. CDR3 in DNA: TGTGCCAGCAGCTCCCGGGACAGACTCTATGGCTACACCTTC.

The chain is built from TRBV7-2 and TRBJ2-3; 8 nucleotides agree with TRBD2. Germline V gene sequence: CDR1 SGHTA, CDR2 FQGNSA. The CDR3 is 14 residues long. The V gene end was trimmed by 5 bases and the J gene end by 10 bases; junction bases not matched to a gene: 11. CDR3 in amino acids: CASSPGGVVGAQYF. The CDR3 coding sequence is TGTGCCAGCAGCCCGGGGGGGGTAGTCGGGGCGCAGTATTTT. Full variable domain (outside the CDR3, taken from reference TRBV7-2 and TRBJ2-3): GAGVSQSPSNKVTEKGKDVELRCDPISGHTALYWYRQSLGQGLEFLIYFQGNSAPDKSGLPSDRFSAERTGGSVSTLTIQRTQQEDSAVYLCASSPGGVVGAQYFGPGTRLTVL.

This clone was detected only once. The V gene is TRBV6-6, the J gene TRBJ2-1, with D maybe TRBD2 (6 bases). Germline V gene lookup returns CDR1 MNHNY and CDR2 SVGAGI (reference sequence). V was cut by 6 bases and J by 3 bases, with 12 bases left in between. The CDR3 loop spans 14 amino acids. The CDR3 DNA reads as TGTGCCAGCAGACTTAGCGGATACTACAATGAGCAGTTCTTC. It is translated as CASRLSGYYNEQFF.

The CDR3 bases are TGTGCCTGGAGTGCCCGGCTAGCTAACTATGGCTACACCTTC. Its translation: CAWSARLANYGYTF. The chain is built from TRBV30 and TRBJ1-2; no clear D. CDR1 and CDR2 (germline): GTSNPN, SVGIG (reference sequence). The CDR3 totals 14 residues. V lost 1 base and J lost 0, with 9 bases in between.

The CDR3 sequence is CASSLAFPRTSGAGRQFF. In DNA form, the CDR3 reads TGTGCCAGCAGCTTAGCTTTCCCACGGACTAGCGGGGCGGGTAGGCAGTTCTTC. J is TRBJ2-1 and V is TRBV11-2; 12 bases are shared with TRBD2. The CDR3 runs 18 residues. The J segment lost 12 bases and the V segment lost 1 base, leaving 16 bases of the junction unmatched. Germline CDR1 reads SGHAT; CDR2 reads FQNNGV.

The chain joins TRBV5-1 to TRBJ2-5; 7 bases line up with TRBD1. Trimming at V came to 0 bases and at J to 5 bases, leaving 7 bases not matched to a gene. The CDR3 runs 15 residues. Per germline, CDR1 SGHRS and CDR2 YFSETQ. The CDR3 bases are TGCGCCAGCAGCTTGGTAGGGGGCGCCCCGGAGACCCAGTACTTC. Its translation: CASSLVGGAPETQYF.

This clone was seen only once. The DNA for the CDR3 is TGTGCCAGCAGCGACAGGGGATCGGTCGCTAATGAAAAACTGTTTTTT. As protein: CASSDRGSVANEKLFF. This sequence joins TRBV27 and TRBJ1-4; 8 positions match TRBD1. From germline, CDR1 is MNHEY and CDR2 SMNVEV (reference sequence). Trimming removed 6 bases from V and 3 bases from J; junction bases left unmatched: 9. This CDR3 is 16 amino acids long.